Each of the 7 T cell receptor beta chains below was sequenced from the same sample in a study of CD8+CD57+ T cells in acquired aplastic anemia. TCR beta VDJ combinations and CDR3 sequences were profiled from genomic DNA. Using its own MiXCR run on the reads, TCRdb lists one record per CDR3 protein. The sample lists about 200,000 distinct CDR3 sequences; about a third were seen once. The specimen sequenced was sorted CD4+, CD8+, or CD8+CD57+ T cells (not recorded which) from PBMCs. The receptors here all came from a human donor in good health, serving as a control.

The rearrangement joins TRBV13 to TRBJ2-7, with 9 bases matching TRBD1. Unmatched junction bases numbered 17, after V lost 5 bases and J lost 6 bases. CDR1 is PRHDT and CDR2 is FYEKMQ in the germline V gene (reference sequence). The CDR3 totals 17 residues. CDR3 sequence: CASSPDRGRAISGEQYF. The CDR3 nucleotides are TGTGCCAGCAGCCCGGACAGGGGTCGGGCAATTTCGGGCGAGCAGTACTTC.

This clonotype was recorded many times. This chain links TRBV30 with TRBJ1-2, with 7 positions matching TRBD1. Per the germline V gene, CDR1 is GTSNPN and CDR2 is SVGIG (reference sequence). V shed 1 base and J 12 bases; nucleotides not matched to a gene: 8. The CDR3 consists of 12 residues. The CDR3 nucleotides read TGTGCCTGGAGTGCCGCGGGGGGACAGCACACCTTC. Translated: CAWSAAGGQHTF.

With regard to this clonotype: A much larger clone differs from this one at a single base, so this may be a read error. The rearrangement uses TRBV11-1 and TRBJ2-1; tentative D call: TRBD1 (6 bases). Trimming removed 0 bases at V and 12 bases at J, with 15 bases between. Germline values: CDR1 SGHAT, CDR2 FQDESV (reference sequence). This CDR3 region has 14 residues. The CDR3 DNA is TGTGCCAGCAGCTTAGCCAGGGGAAAGGGTGTGCAGTTCTTC. Translating it yields CASSLARGKGVQFF.

This clonotype was seen ten or more times. This chain connects TRBV10-1 to TRBJ2-5, with 7 bases fitting TRBD1. CDR3 size: 13 residues. From germline, CDR1 is WNHNN and CDR2 SYGVQD (reference sequence). Trimming took 4 bases from V and 5 from J; bases not matched to a gene: 4. CDR3 protein: CASSGDREETQYF. CDR3 coding DNA: TGCGCCAGCAGTGGTGACAGGGAGGAGACCCAGTACTTC.

This clonotype was counted once. The V and J genes are TRBV19 and TRBJ1-2; D is perhaps TRBD1 (5 bases). Germline-derived CDR1 and CDR2 are LNHDA and SQIVND (reference sequence). V was pared by 1 base and J by 1 base, with 10 bases between. The CDR3 runs 15 residues. CDR3 sequence reads: CASSIGYRLNYGYTF. In DNA form, the CDR3 reads TGTGCCAGTAGTATAGGCTACAGGCTTAACTATGGCTACACCTTC.

This clonotype was counted a few times. A much larger clone sits a single nucleotide away, making a read error possible. J is TRBJ1-2 and V is TRBV19; 7 bases fit TRBD1. Unmatched junction bases numbered 9, after V lost 4 bases and J lost 7 bases. In germline, CDR1 is LNHDA, CDR2 SQIVND (reference sequence). This CDR3 region has 14 residues. CDR3 sequence (DNA): TGTGCCAGTAGTAGAGGGGGCTGGGACTGTGGCTACACCTTC. This codes for CASSRGGWDCGYTF. Complete variable domain (other parts from reference TRBV19 and TRBJ1-2): DGGITQSPKYLFRKEGQNVTLSCEQNLNHDAMYWYRQDPGQGLRLIYYSQIVNDFQKGDIAEGYSVSREKKESFPLTVTSAQKNPTAFYLCASSRGGWDCGYTFGSGTRLTVV.

The chain is built from TRBV20-1 and TRBJ1-2; D might be TRBD1 (6 bases). This CDR3 region has 13 residues. Germline V gives CDR1 DFQATT, CDR2 SNEGSKA (reference sequence). Trimming shortened V by 3 bases and J by 4 bases, and 12 bases separated the two germline ends. CDR3 in DNA: TGCAGTGCTAGTAACAGGGATGGCTATGGCTACACCTTC. Translation gives CSASNRDGYGYTF.